The 30 T cell receptor beta chains listed next were all sequenced from one sample in a study of blood T cell repertoires in COVID-19. Repertoires were generated with immunoSEQ multiplex PCR, while TCRdb's copy carries only in-frame clones and drops some. The data contain some 70,000 clones, around 85% of them singletons. Specimen: peripheral blood. The receptors derive from a woman aged 55 to 70 with acute or convalescent COVID-19.

Only a few counts were recorded for this clone. The CDR3 is CASRRTLMNTGELFF. CDR3 nucleotides: TGTGCCAGCAGGAGGACACTTATGAACACCGGGGAGCTGTTTTTT. The chain joins TRBV28 to TRBJ2-2; a possible D gene is TRBD1 (5 bases). This CDR3 is 15 amino acids long. From germline, CDR1 is MDHEN and CDR2 SYDVKM. Trimming took off 6 bases at V and 1 base at J, with 12 bases between the two ends. Based on the CDR3 plus reference TRBV28 and TRBJ2-2, the full variable domain is DVKVTQSSRYLVKRTGEKVFLECVQDMDHENMFWYRQDPGLGLRLIYFSYDVKMKEKGDIPEGYSVSREKKERFSLILESASTNQTSMYLCASRRTLMNTGELFFGEGSRLTVL.

This chain connects TRBV5-1 to TRBJ2-7; D is unresolved. V gave up 0 bases and J gave up 2 bases, with 9 bases separating them. This CDR3 contains 14 residues. Per germline, CDR1 SGHRS and CDR2 YFSETQ. The CDR3 here is CASSLGPQTYEQYF. CDR3 bases: TGCGCCAGCAGCTTGGGCCCTCAGACCTACGAGCAGTACTTC.

V and J are TRBV7-2 and TRBJ2-7; D is undetermined. The V and J ends lost 4 bases and 5 bases respectively, with 15 bases between them. The germline CDR1 and CDR2 sequences are SGHTA and FQGNSA. This CDR3 has 14 residues. The CDR3 DNA reads as TGTGCCAGCAGCTACCGTCGTGGTGGAGACGAGCAGTACTTC. Residues: CASSYRRGGDEQYF.

V and J are TRBV27 and TRBJ2-1; 10 nucleotides agree with TRBD1. This CDR3 has 17 residues. The germline gives CDR1 MNHEY, CDR2 SMNVEV (reference sequence). With V trimmed by 2 bases and J by 4 bases, 8 bases remained unmatched. CDR3 bases: TGTGCCAGCAGTTTACACGGTAGACAGGGGGCATACAATGAGCAGTTCTTC. It specifies CASSLHGRQGAYNEQFF.

The chain joins TRBV6-6 to TRBJ2-1, with 13 bases identical to TRBD2. V was clipped by 5 bases and J by 3 bases; unmatched bases: 10. Germline lookup yields CDR1 MNHNY and CDR2 SVGAGI (reference sequence). CDR3 size: 18 residues. CDR3 nucleotide sequence: TGTGCCAGCAGTCAGCCACGACTAGCGGGGGGTGGCTACAATGAGCAGTTCTTC. This encodes CASSQPRLAGGGYNEQFF.

V is TRBV18 and J is TRBJ1-4, with 9 bases lining up with TRBD1. The junction had 12 bases not matched to a gene; V was cut back by 4 bases and J by 0 bases. CDR3 size: 19 residues. CDR1 and CDR2 (germline): KGHSH, LQKENI. The CDR3 coding sequence is TGTGCCAGCTCACGATTAAACCGGGACAGGGACCCAACTAATGAAAAACTGTTTTTT. This sequence encodes CASSRLNRDRDPTNEKLFF.

The chain is built from TRBV18 and TRBJ1-1; the D gene is possibly TRBD1 (5 bases). Germline assignment: CDR1 KGHSH and CDR2 LQKENI. V was pared by 2 bases and J by 1 base, with 5 bases between. The CDR3 runs to 13 residues. CDR3 in amino acids: CASSPTGNTEAFF. As DNA, the CDR3 is TGTGCCAGCTCACCAACAGGGAACACTGAAGCTTTCTTT.

V usage is TRBV20-1 and J usage is TRBJ1-2; D is ambiguous. V was trimmed by 8 bases and J by 6 bases, leaving 10 bases between them. Germline-derived CDR1 and CDR2 are DFQATT and SNEGSKA (reference sequence). The CDR3 is made up of 10 amino acids. CDR3 residues: CSFTRHGYTF. The CDR3, as DNA: TGCAGTTTTACTCGTCATGGCTACACCTTC.

CDR3 protein: CAWSNPGTGGIRQYF. Here the CDR3 DNA reads TGTGCCTGGAGTAATCCCGGTACAGGGGGCATAAGGCAGTACTTC. V and J are TRBV30 and TRBJ2-7, with 9 nucleotides matching TRBD1. The CDR3 runs 15 residues. V lost 2 bases to trimming and J lost 9 bases; unmatched junction nucleotides: 14. Looked up from germline, CDR1 is GTSNPN and CDR2 is SVGIG (reference sequence).

The chain uses TRBV7-9 and TRBJ2-7; D is ambiguous. Germline V gene lookup returns CDR1 SEHNR and CDR2 FQNEAQ (reference sequence). Trimming pared 6 bases from V and 0 bases from J, leaving 9 bases between. This CDR3 spans 13 amino acids. The CDR3 sequence is CASSPLSSYEQYF. The DNA of the CDR3 is TGTGCCAGCAGTCCCCTCAGCTCCTACGAGCAGTACTTC.

This chain uses TRBV7-3 with TRBJ1-1; D possibly corresponds to TRBD1 (5 bases). Germline assignment: CDR1 SGHTA and CDR2 FQGTGA. V dropped 0 bases and J dropped 1 base, with 9 bases sitting between them. The CDR3 runs to 15 residues. Written as DNA, the CDR3 is TGTGCCAGCAGCTTAACCCCCACAGGGAACACTGAAGCTTTCTTT. Translated, it gives CASSLTPTGNTEAFF.

This clone was found a few times. The CDR3 nucleotides read TGTGCCAGCCGGGCCCAGGGCTATGGCTACACCTTC. It is translated as CASRAQGYGYTF. V and J are TRBV9 and TRBJ1-2; a possible D gene is TRBD1 (5 bases). This CDR3 comprises 12 residues. Deletions cut 7 bases from V and 4 bases from J, with 11 bases between. Germline V lookup: CDR1 SGDLS, CDR2 YYNGEE.

The chain has TRBV5-4 and TRBJ1-4; TRBD1 aligns across 9 bases. Looked up from germline, CDR1 is SGHNT and CDR2 is YYREEE (reference sequence). Trimming removed 3 bases from V and 8 bases from J; junction bases left unmatched: 5. This CDR3 region has 14 residues. In nucleotides, the CDR3 is TGTGCCAGCAGCTCACAGGGGGCGCGGGAAAAACTGTTTTTT. Protein product: CASSSQGAREKLFF.

In its sample, this clone is medium-sized. This chain joins TRBV10-2 and TRBJ2-2; 14 nucleotides align to TRBD2. In germline, CDR1 is WSHSY, CDR2 SAAADI. The J segment lost 5 bases and the V segment lost 7 bases, leaving 6 bases of the junction unmatched. The CDR3 length is 16 residues. The CDR3 spells CASTLGLAGVTGELFF. The CDR3 bases are TGCGCCAGCACTCTGGGACTAGCGGGAGTTACCGGGGAGCTGTTTTTT.

The chain combines TRBV2 with TRBJ2-2; 7 bases fit TRBD1. Germline CDR1 and CDR2: SNHLY and FYNNEI. Losses at the gene ends were 6 bases for V and 4 bases for J; bases not matched to a gene: 2. This CDR3 is built from 13 residues. CDR3 loop: CASSPGGTGELFF. The DNA for the CDR3 is TGTGCCAGCAGCCCAGGGGGCACCGGGGAGCTGTTTTTT.

This rearrangement joins TRBV21-1 to TRBJ2-7; the D call of TRBD1 is as the table states it, not checked on the DNA. TRBV21-1 is given as a pseudogene. There are 15 residues in the CDR3. CDR3 nucleotide sequence: TGTGCCAGCAGCAACCGGGACAGGGACATCTACGAGCAGTACTTC. It encodes CASSNRDRDIYEQYF.

This clone was seen a handful of times. The gene calls are TRBV18 and TRBJ2-7; D may be TRBD2 (6 bases). This CDR3 region has 16 residues. Trimming shortened V by 3 bases and J by 1 base, and 16 bases separated the two germline ends. Germline-derived CDR1 and CDR2 are KGHSH and LQKENI. The CDR3 DNA reads as TGTGCCAGCTCACCCTCATTCGGGAGCGCGTCCTACGAGCAGTACTTC. The encoded protein is CASSPSFGSASYEQYF.

The chain carries TRBV25-1 and TRBJ2-5; the match to TRBD1 covers 11 bases. CDR1 and CDR2 (germline): MGHDK, SYGVNS. Trimming cost V 8 bases and J 1 base; bases outside gene matches: 6. This CDR3 contains 15 residues. DNA for the CDR3: TGTGCCAGCTCCCGGACAGGGGGCTTCCAAGAGACCCAGTACTTC. Amino acid sequence: CASSRTGGFQETQYF.

The V gene is TRBV18, the J gene TRBJ2-3; TRBD1 aligns across 11 bases. This CDR3 comprises 17 residues. The germline V gene encodes CDR1 KGHSH and CDR2 LQKENI. The trim removed 4 bases at V and 4 bases at J, leaving 10 bases unmatched. The CDR3 reads CASSLRRGQGAPDTQYF. The CDR3 region has the DNA TGTGCCAGCTCACTTCGTAGAGGACAGGGGGCCCCAGATACGCAGTATTTT.

This chain links TRBV6-5 with TRBJ1-6; a possible D gene is TRBD1 (6 bases). V was cut by 7 bases and J by 5 bases, with 15 bases left in between. The CDR3 is 15 residues long. Germline V gene lookup returns CDR1 MNHEY and CDR2 SVGAGI. The CDR3 DNA follows: TGTGCCAGCACTAGTAGGACAGCGAATAATTCACCCCTCCACTTT. Translation: CASTSRTANNSPLHF.

This clone was detected once. This chain links TRBV5-4 with TRBJ1-1, with a tentative D call TRBD1 (5 bases). Germline CDR1 SGHNT, CDR2 YYREEE (reference sequence). The CDR3 runs to 16 residues. V was cut by 5 bases and J by 5 bases, with 22 bases left in between. The chain's CDR3 is CASRPSGAGRDTEAFF. In nucleotides, the CDR3 is TGTGCCAGCAGACCCTCCGGGGCAGGGAGGGATACTGAAGCTTTCTTT.

V and J are TRBV5-6 and TRBJ1-2; D call uncertain. The CDR3 contains 15 residues. Trimming removed 0 bases from V and 2 bases from J, with 11 bases in between. The germline gives CDR1 SGHDT, CDR2 YYEEEE. This CDR3 is CASSLDFAGNYGYTF. The CDR3 DNA follows: TGTGCCAGCAGCTTGGACTTCGCGGGGAACTATGGCTACACCTTC.

For this clone: This sequence may be a read error, since a much larger clone differs from it by one base. The chain uses TRBV20-1 and TRBJ1-1, with D possibly TRBD1 on 5 matching bases. The germline V gene has CDR1 DFQATT and CDR2 SNEGSKA (reference sequence). Trimming took 3 bases from V and 3 from J, leaving 8 bases between them. The CDR3 spans 12 residues. The CDR3 DNA is TGCAGTGCTAGTGGGGGAGACACTGAAGCTTTCTTT. It translates to CSASGGDTEAFF.

The chain combines TRBV5-1 with TRBJ2-1; TRBD2 matches at 11 bases. Germline V gene sequence: CDR1 SGHRS, CDR2 YFSETQ. The CDR3 extends over 15 amino acids. Trimming removed 2 bases from V and 4 bases from J; junction bases left unmatched: 2. Here the CDR3 reads CASSLGTSGYNEQFF. The CDR3 DNA is TGCGCCAGCAGCTTAGGGACTAGCGGATACAATGAGCAGTTCTTC.

The V gene is TRBV19, the J gene TRBJ2-1; 8 positions agree with TRBD2. With V trimmed by 1 base and J by 7 bases, 6 bases remained unmatched. The CDR3 covers 15 residues. Per germline, CDR1 LNHDA and CDR2 SQIVND (reference sequence). The CDR3 nucleotides read TGTGCCAGTAGTATAGTGTATTCTAGCGGGAATGAGCAGTTCTTC. Translating gives CASSIVYSSGNEQFF.

The chain couples TRBV27 to TRBJ2-2; 8 bases are a match to TRBD1. This CDR3 comprises 15 residues. The germline V gene encodes CDR1 MNHEY and CDR2 SMNVEV (reference sequence). After removal of 5 bases from V and 6 bases from J, the junction contained 8 bases not matched to a gene. CDR3 coding DNA: TGTGCCAGCAGTCCAATTGACAGGGGAGCCGGGGAGCTGTTTTTT. Its protein is CASSPIDRGAGELFF.

V and J are TRBV27 and TRBJ2-2, with TRBD1 as a possible D gene (6 bases). Trimming took 3 bases from V and 3 from J, leaving 17 bases between them. Per the germline V gene, CDR1 is MNHEY and CDR2 is SMNVEV (reference sequence). The CDR3 contains 17 residues. Here the CDR3 reads CASSFSRDKTYTGELFF. CDR3 DNA: TGTGCCAGCAGTTTTTCCCGGGACAAGACCTACACCGGGGAGCTGTTTTTT.

This sequence joins TRBV6-1 and TRBJ1-5; D is undetermined. The V and J ends lost 2 bases and 6 bases respectively, with 8 bases between them. The germline V gene encodes CDR1 MNHNS and CDR2 SASEGT. The CDR3 consists of 13 residues. The CDR3 DNA reads as TGTGCCAGCAGTGAATCCGGGGTTCAGCCCCAGCATTTT. Translation: CASSESGVQPQHF.

DNA of the CDR3: TGTGCCTGGAGTGTATTCGGGACAGGGGCTTTGGTGACTGGAAACACCATATATTTT. This codes for CAWSVFGTGALVTGNTIYF. The chain is built from TRBV30 and TRBJ1-3; 10 nucleotides agree with TRBD1. CDR3 length: 19 amino acids. The junction had 13 bases not matched to a gene; V was cut back by 0 bases and J by 2 bases. From germline, CDR1 is GTSNPN and CDR2 SVGIG (reference sequence).

V is TRBV29-1 and J is TRBJ2-3; 14 nucleotides agree with TRBD2. V lost 7 bases and J lost 4; bases outside the gene matches: 4. Germline loops: CDR1 SQVTM, CDR2 ANQGSEA. The CDR3 is 14 residues long. CDR3 amino acids: CSGTGLAGADTQYF. The CDR3, as DNA: TGCAGCGGTACGGGACTAGCGGGAGCAGATACGCAGTATTTT.